The 21 T cell receptor beta chains given below trace back to one sample, sequenced in a study of T-cell memory formation after mild COVID-19 (dated by TCRdb to the early 2020s). To prepare the library, 5' RACE was applied. Reads for this sample came from an Illumina NovaSeq 6000. Using fastp at Q25 and MiXCR, TCRdb reprocessed the public reads and kept productive beta chains. Each entry is one CDR3 protein sequence, shown with its most common DNA and genes. Recorded for this sample are under 450,000 distinct CDR3 sequences; about 15% of them occurred a single time. Clones ranked in the top ten supply around 21% of the sample. Sequenced sample: PBMCs or a T cell subset sorted from them (not recorded which). The receptors stem from a man aged 18 to 29 who had mild COVID-19 (a few samples of this study predate the infection). The sample titles of this study are shuffled in the database, so cell type and time point are left out; the donor was told from shared clones.

This clonotype was seen repeatedly, ten times or more. The chain combines TRBV5-1 with TRBJ2-3; D gene ambiguous. Trimming removed 1 base at V and 2 bases at J, with 11 bases between. The CDR3 spans 15 residues. Germline V gene data show CDR1 as SGHRS and CDR2 as YFSETQ. In DNA form, the CDR3 reads TGCGCCAGCAGCTTGTACGGGCGACCCACAGATACGCAGTATTTT. This encodes CASSLYGRPTDTQYF.

This clonotype was picked up many times. The chain joins TRBV5-5 to TRBJ2-2; D possibly corresponds to TRBD1 (6 bases). CDR3 length equals 14 residues. Germline-derived CDR1 and CDR2 are SGHKS and YYEKEE (reference sequence). V was clipped by 4 bases and J by 2 bases, with 9 bases between them. The CDR3 DNA reads TGTGCCAGCAGCCAGACAGGAAACACCGGGGAGCTGTTTTTT. Residues: CASSQTGNTGELFF.

The chain recombines TRBV7-9 with TRBJ2-1, with 8 bases matching TRBD1. Germline V lookup: CDR1 SEHNR, CDR2 FQNEAQ (reference sequence). The CDR3 covers 15 residues. The V segment lost 6 bases and the J segment 5 bases; nucleotides outside the gene matches: 9. CDR3 sequence reads: CASSSGQGRNNEQFF. The CDR3, as DNA: TGTGCCAGCAGTTCAGGACAGGGAAGAAACAATGAGCAGTTCTTC.

The chain carries TRBV5-1 and TRBJ2-1; 7 bases fit TRBD1. With 3 bases clipped from V and 9 bases from J, the junction kept 12 bases outside the gene matches. Germline-derived CDR1 and CDR2 are SGHRS and YFSETQ. This CDR3 is built from 15 residues. DNA of the CDR3: TGCGCCAGCAGCTACTACAAGACAGGGCACGGTGAGCAGTTCTTC. Its protein is CASSYYKTGHGEQFF.

This rearrangement joins TRBV6-5 to TRBJ2-4; D gene uncertain. Germline V lookup: CDR1 MNHEY, CDR2 SVGAGI. The CDR3 consists of 15 residues. V was cut by 7 bases and J by 5 bases, with 18 bases left in between. The CDR3 loop is CASTQPVRIENIQYF. The DNA for the CDR3 is TGTGCCAGCACCCAACCGGTTCGCATTGAAAACATTCAGTACTTC.

There are a few counts of this clonotype. The CDR3 protein is CASSDVQLYEQYV. DNA of the CDR3: TGTGCCAGCAGTGATGTCCAACTCTACGAGCAGTACGTC. The chain links TRBV2 to TRBJ2-7; no firm D call. Germline CDR1 is SNHLY and CDR2 is FYNNEI. The V gene lost 3 bases and the J gene lost 3 bases, with 9 bases spanning the gap. This CDR3 contains 13 residues.

This clonotype was counted a few times. This sequence joins TRBV6-5 and TRBJ1-1, with D maybe TRBD1 (6 bases). The CDR3 is 13 residues long. Germline CDR1 and CDR2: MNHEY and SVGAGI. V was pared by 6 bases and J by 7 bases, with 15 bases between. CDR3 sequence reads: CASSRQQGFEAFF. For the CDR3, the DNA is TGTGCCAGCAGCCGCCAACAGGGTTTTGAAGCTTTCTTT.

The J gene is TRBJ1-4, the V gene TRBV6-6; D call uncertain. CDR1 and CDR2 (germline): MNHNY, SVGAGI (reference sequence). Trimming left V 2 bases short and J 14 bases short, with 12 bases between. The CDR3 is made up of 12 amino acids. The CDR3 spells CASSYGPEYLFF. CDR3 DNA sequence: TGTGCCAGCAGTTACGGGCCAGAGTATCTGTTTTTT.

The chain employs TRBV7-9 and TRBJ2-1, with D possibly TRBD1 on 6 matching bases. The CDR3 contains 12 residues. V was clipped by 3 bases and J by 8 bases, with 8 bases between them. CDR1 SEHNR and CDR2 FQNEAQ come from the germline V gene (reference sequence). The CDR3: CASSFQGHEQFF. In DNA, the CDR3 is TGTGCCAGCAGCTTCCAGGGGCATGAGCAGTTCTTC. Using reference TRBV7-9 and TRBJ2-1 for the parts outside the CDR3, the full variable domain is DTGVSQNPRHKITKRGQNVTFRCDPISEHNRLYWYRQTLGQGPEFLTYFQNEAQLEKSRLLSDRFSAERPKGSFSTLEIQRTEQGDSAMYLCASSFQGHEQFFGPGTRLTVL.

This chain uses TRBV20-1 with TRBJ2-3; tentative D call: TRBD1 (5 bases). The CDR3 totals 15 residues. CDR1 DFQATT and CDR2 SNEGSKA come from the germline V gene (reference sequence). Between the trimmed V and J ends, which lost 1 base and 5 bases, there was a span of 16 bases. The CDR3 is CSARGLRQGRDTQYF. The CDR3 DNA follows: TGCAGTGCTAGAGGTTTGCGGCAGGGCCGAGATACGCAGTATTTT.

This clonotype was counted between two and nine times. The rearrangement joins TRBV24-1 to TRBJ2-5; D is uncertain. V lost 8 bases, J lost 7 bases, and 13 bases lay in between. Looked up from germline, CDR1 is KGHDR and CDR2 is SFDVKD. The CDR3 length is 12 residues. Written as DNA, the CDR3 is TGTGCCACCACTACATGGGATGGGACCCAGTACTTC. Protein sequence: CATTTWDGTQYF.

This clonotype was detected a few times. V is TRBV20-1 and J is TRBJ1-6; tentatively, D is TRBD1 (6 bases). Trimming left V 2 bases short and J 0 bases short, with 14 bases between. CDR1 and CDR2 (germline): DFQATT, SNEGSKA (reference sequence). The CDR3 is made up of 17 amino acids. DNA of the CDR3: TGCAGTGCTAGACCCCTACAGGGCGACTCCTATAATTCACCCCTCCACTTT. This gives the protein CSARPLQGDSYNSPLHF.

This clonotype was observed many times. The rearrangement uses TRBV20-1 and TRBJ2-1; D is tentatively TRBD1 or TRBD2 (6 bases each). Trimming pared 6 bases from V and 8 bases from J, leaving 14 bases between. Germline lookup yields CDR1 DFQATT and CDR2 SNEGSKA (reference sequence). The CDR3 has 12 residues. The CDR3 protein is CSARLGGDEQFF. For the CDR3, the DNA is TGCAGTGCCAGACTGGGGGGCGATGAGCAGTTCTTC.

This clonotype was seen only a few times. The chain couples TRBV7-2 to TRBJ2-3; 12 bases are shared with TRBD2. The V gene's germline CDR1 is SGHTA and CDR2 FQGNSA. The V gene end was trimmed by 4 bases and the J gene end by 0 bases; junction bases not matched to a gene: 17. The length of the CDR3 is 21 residues. CDR3 DNA sequence: TGTGCCAGCAGCTCTCGACTAGCGGGGGCCCGGAGGGCTCTGAGCACAGATACGCAGTATTTT. It is translated as CASSSRLAGARRALSTDTQYF.

V usage is TRBV11-2 and J usage is TRBJ2-2; D not resolved. The germline V gene encodes CDR1 SGHAT and CDR2 FQNNGV. Trimming pared 4 bases from V and 6 bases from J, leaving 15 bases between. CDR3 size: 15 residues. In nucleotides, the CDR3 is TGTGCCAGCAGCTCCCAATTGGGCCCCGCCGGGGAGCTGTTTTTT. Translated, it gives CASSSQLGPAGELFF. Together with reference TRBV11-2 and TRBJ2-2, the CDR3 gives the full variable domain: EAGVAQSPRYKIIEKRQSVAFWCNPISGHATLYWYQQILGQGPKLLIQFQNNGVVDDSQLPKDRFSAERLKGVDSTLKIQPAKLEDSAVYLCASSSQLGPAGELFFGEGSRLTVL.

V and J are TRBV7-2 and TRBJ2-1, with D unclear. The V gene's germline CDR1 is SGHTA and CDR2 FQGNSA. The CDR3 consists of 15 residues. V shed 4 bases and J shed 0 bases, with 10 bases lying between them. The CDR3: CASSSAKSSYNEQFF. Written as DNA, the CDR3 is TGTGCCAGCAGCTCGGCTAAGAGCTCCTACAATGAGCAGTTCTTC. The whole variable domain, remainder taken from reference TRBV7-2 and TRBJ2-1, is GAGVSQSPSNKVTEKGKDVELRCDPISGHTALYWYRQSLGQGLEFLIYFQGNSAPDKSGLPSDRFSAERTGGSVSTLTIQRTQQEDSAVYLCASSSAKSSYNEQFFGPGTRLTVL.

V and J are TRBV6-5 and TRBJ2-1; possibly TRBD2 for D (6 bases). Per germline, CDR1 MNHEY and CDR2 SVGAGI. Trimming left V 6 bases short and J 9 bases short, with 12 bases between. The CDR3 covers 12 residues. CDR3 sequence (DNA): TGTGCCAGCAGGGCAGTGGGGGGTGAGCAGTTCTTC. This translates into CASRAVGGEQFF.

This clonotype has a count of ten or more. CDR3 coding DNA: TGTGCCAGCAGCGGCGGGACCTACACAGATACGCAGTATTTT. Its protein product is CASSGGTYTDTQYF. The chain combines TRBV5-6 with TRBJ2-3; possible D gene TRBD2, 6 bases. Germline loops: CDR1 SGHDT, CDR2 YYEEEE. CDR3 length: 14 residues. V was shortened by 4 bases and J by 2 bases, with 11 bases between the two germline ends. The whole variable domain, filled in from reference TRBV5-6 and TRBJ2-3, reads DAGVTQSPTHLIKTRGQQVTLRCSPKSGHDTVSWYQQALGQGPQFIFQYYEEEERQRGNFPDRFSGHQFPNYSSELNVNALLLGDSALYLCASSGGTYTDTQYFGPGTRLTVL.

The chain uses TRBV7-2 and TRBJ2-5, with TRBD2 identical over 7 bases. V lost 7 bases, J lost 4 bases, and 9 bases stayed unmatched. CDR1 SGHTA and CDR2 FQGNSA come from the germline V gene. This CDR3 comprises 14 residues. CDR3 sequence (DNA): TGTGCCAGCACCCAACGGGGGGTTTTAGAGACCCAGTACTTC. It encodes CASTQRGVLETQYF.

This clonotype showed up just a few times. V is TRBV7-2 and J is TRBJ2-2; D unresolved. This CDR3 has 14 residues. V lost 2 bases and J 6 bases, leaving 10 bases between the germline ends. CDR1 is SGHTA and CDR2 is FQGNSA in the germline V gene. The CDR3 coding sequence is TGTGCCAGCAGCTTAATACGGGCTTCCGGGGAGCTGTTTTTT. The encoded protein is CASSLIRASGELFF. The variable domain in full, completed from reference TRBV7-2 and TRBJ2-2, reads GAGVSQSPSNKVTEKGKDVELRCDPISGHTALYWYRQSLGQGLEFLIYFQGNSAPDKSGLPSDRFSAERTGGSVSTLTIQRTQQEDSAVYLCASSLIRASGELFFGEGSRLTVL.

As DNA, the CDR3 is TGTGCCAGCAGCTTAAGGCGCCCCGGGGAGCTGTTTTTT. This sequence encodes CASSLRRPGELFF. The chain uses TRBV7-3 and TRBJ2-2; D remains ambiguous. The germline V gene encodes CDR1 SGHTA and CDR2 FQGTGA. V shed 1 base and J shed 6 bases, with 6 bases lying between them. This CDR3 has 13 residues.